The clone carrying this TCR beta chain has ten or more counts. Its target is unknown. PBMCs stored at -80 C, 2 million in total, were the source of the unsorted libraries. This entry belongs to a study of neurological immune-mediated disorders. A single run covered 15-18 subjects with over 200 million TCR-beta sequences. TCRdb analysed the 5' RACE reads with MiXCR anew, one entry per CDR3 protein. Here the sample spans around 25,000 distinct CDR3 sequences, more than 10% being singletons. CDR1 and CDR2 (germline): DFQATT, SNEGSKA (reference sequence). Unmatched junction bases numbered 5, after V lost 5 bases and J lost 5 bases. There are 12 residues in the CDR3. Study-wide results and limits: Expanded clones shared no identical CDR3 amino acid sequences across subjects, which suggested private TCR-beta repertoires in all groups.

Sequencing was done on a sample of PBMCs. This sequence originates from a woman aged 55-70 years with HTLV-1-associated myelopathy (HAM/TSP). The rearrangement joins TRBV20-1 to TRBJ1-1; 7 bases map to TRBD1. The CDR3 DNA reads as TGCAGTGCTCGACAGGGAATGACTGAAGCTTTCTTT. Its protein is CSARQGMTEAFF.